This T cell receptor (beta chain) was retrieved from a study of blood T cell repertoires in COVID-19. Only in-frame clones appear in the TCRdb table, and some are missing; sequencing was by immunoSEQ multiplex PCR. Counted here are about 140,000 clones, 84% occurring once; the ten biggest clones make up about 10%. Material for sequencing was peripheral blood. This sequence was found in a man in his sixties with active or convalescent COVID-19.

CDR3 coding DNA: TGTGCCTGGAGTGCTACTCAACAGGGGATCTCCTACAATGAGCAGTTCTTC. This gives the protein CAWSATQQGISYNEQFF. The chain employs TRBV30 and TRBJ2-1; 7 nucleotides match TRBD1. Trimming at V came to 1 base and at J to 0 bases, leaving 9 bases not matched to a gene. Germline values: CDR1 GTSNPN, CDR2 SVGIG (reference sequence). The CDR3 spans 17 residues.